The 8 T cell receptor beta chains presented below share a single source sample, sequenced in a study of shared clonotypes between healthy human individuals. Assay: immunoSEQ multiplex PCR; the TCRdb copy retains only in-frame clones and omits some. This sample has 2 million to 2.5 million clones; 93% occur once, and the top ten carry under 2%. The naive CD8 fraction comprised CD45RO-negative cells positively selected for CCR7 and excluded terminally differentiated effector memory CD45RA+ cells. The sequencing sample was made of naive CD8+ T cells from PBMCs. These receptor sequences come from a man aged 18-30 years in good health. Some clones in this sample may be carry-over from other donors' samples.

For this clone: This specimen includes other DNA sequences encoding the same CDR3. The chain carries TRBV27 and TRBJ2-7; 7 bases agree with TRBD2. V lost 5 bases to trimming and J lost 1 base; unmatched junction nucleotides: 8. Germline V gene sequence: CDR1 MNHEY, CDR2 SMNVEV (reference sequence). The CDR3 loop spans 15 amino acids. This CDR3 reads CASSLLAGSSYEQYF. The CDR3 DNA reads TGTGCCAGCAGTCTCTTAGCGGGTTCTTCCTACGAGCAGTACTTC.

The CDR3 is CASSAGLTYEQYF. The DNA of the CDR3 is TGTGCCAGCAGTGCCGGACTAACATACGAGCAGTACTTC. This chain joins TRBV6-1 and TRBJ2-7, with D perhaps TRBD2 (6 bases). Per the germline V gene, CDR1 is MNHNS and CDR2 is SASEGT. V lost 4 bases and J lost 4, with 11 bases in between. This CDR3 contains 13 residues.

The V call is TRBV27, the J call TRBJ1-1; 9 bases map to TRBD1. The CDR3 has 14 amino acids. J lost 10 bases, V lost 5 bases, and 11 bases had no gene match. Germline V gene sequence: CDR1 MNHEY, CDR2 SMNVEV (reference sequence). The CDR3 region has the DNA TGTGCCAGCAGTATCCGGGACAGGGAGGAAGTAGCTTTCTTT. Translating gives CASSIRDREEVAFF.

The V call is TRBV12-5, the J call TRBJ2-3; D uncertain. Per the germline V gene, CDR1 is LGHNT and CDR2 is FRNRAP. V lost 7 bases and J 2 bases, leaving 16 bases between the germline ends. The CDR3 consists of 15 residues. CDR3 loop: CASAQAGPITDTQYF. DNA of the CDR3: TGTGCTAGTGCGCAAGCCGGGCCTATCACAGATACGCAGTATTTT.

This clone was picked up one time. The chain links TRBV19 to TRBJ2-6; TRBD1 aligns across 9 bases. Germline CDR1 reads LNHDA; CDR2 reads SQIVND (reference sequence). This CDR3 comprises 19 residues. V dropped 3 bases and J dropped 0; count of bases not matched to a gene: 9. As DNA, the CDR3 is TGTGCCAGTAGTATCTCGGGACAGGGCTACAGCTCTGGGGCCAACGTCCTGACTTTC. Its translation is CASSISGQGYSSGANVLTF. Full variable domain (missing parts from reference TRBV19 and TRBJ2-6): DGGITQSPKYLFRKEGQNVTLSCEQNLNHDAMYWYRQDPGQGLRLIYYSQIVNDFQKGDIAEGYSVSREKKESFPLTVTSAQKNPTAFYLCASSISGQGYSSGANVLTFGAGSRLTVL.

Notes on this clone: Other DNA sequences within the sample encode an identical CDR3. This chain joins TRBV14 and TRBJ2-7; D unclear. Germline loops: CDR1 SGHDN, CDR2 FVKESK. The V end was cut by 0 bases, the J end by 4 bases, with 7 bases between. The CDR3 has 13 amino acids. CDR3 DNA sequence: TGTGCCAGCAGCCAAGATGTCAGATACGAGCAGTACTTC. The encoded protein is CASSQDVRYEQYF.

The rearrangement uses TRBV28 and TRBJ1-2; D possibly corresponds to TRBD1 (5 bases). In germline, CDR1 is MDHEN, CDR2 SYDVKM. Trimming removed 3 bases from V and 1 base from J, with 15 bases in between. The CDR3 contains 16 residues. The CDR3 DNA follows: TGTGCCAGCAGTTTCAGGGCGGCCAGGGATAACTATGGCTACACCTTC. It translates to CASSFRAARDNYGYTF.

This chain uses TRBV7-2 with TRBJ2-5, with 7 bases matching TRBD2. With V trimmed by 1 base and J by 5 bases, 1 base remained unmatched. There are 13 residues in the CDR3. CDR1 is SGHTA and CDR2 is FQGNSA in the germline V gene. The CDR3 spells CASSLVGGETQYF. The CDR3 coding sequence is TGTGCCAGCAGCTTAGTCGGGGGGGAGACCCAGTACTTC.